This TCR beta chain was identified during a study of blood T cell repertoires in COVID-19. Assay: immunoSEQ multiplex PCR; the TCRdb copy retains only in-frame clones and omits some. The sample has over 200,000 clones; 81% are singletons. The germline V gene has CDR1 SGHDN and CDR2 FVKESK. The ends were cut back, 3 bases at V and 4 bases at J, with 6 bases in the middle. This CDR3 has 12 residues. This clonotype was obtained from an elderly woman with acute or convalescent COVID-19. Sequencing used peripheral blood. The chain combines TRBV14 with TRBJ1-2, with D perhaps TRBD1 (6 bases). The CDR3 bases are TGTGCCAGCAGCCAGGGGGCCTATGGCTACACCTTC. Translated: CASSQGAYGYTF. The variable domain in full, with the rest retrieved from reference TRBV14 and TRBJ1-2, is EAGVTQFPSHSVIEKGQTVTLRCDPISGHDNLYWYRRVMGKEIKFLLHFVKESKQDESGMPNNRFLAERTGGTYSTLKVQPAELEDSGVYFCASSQGAYGYTFGSGTRLTVV.